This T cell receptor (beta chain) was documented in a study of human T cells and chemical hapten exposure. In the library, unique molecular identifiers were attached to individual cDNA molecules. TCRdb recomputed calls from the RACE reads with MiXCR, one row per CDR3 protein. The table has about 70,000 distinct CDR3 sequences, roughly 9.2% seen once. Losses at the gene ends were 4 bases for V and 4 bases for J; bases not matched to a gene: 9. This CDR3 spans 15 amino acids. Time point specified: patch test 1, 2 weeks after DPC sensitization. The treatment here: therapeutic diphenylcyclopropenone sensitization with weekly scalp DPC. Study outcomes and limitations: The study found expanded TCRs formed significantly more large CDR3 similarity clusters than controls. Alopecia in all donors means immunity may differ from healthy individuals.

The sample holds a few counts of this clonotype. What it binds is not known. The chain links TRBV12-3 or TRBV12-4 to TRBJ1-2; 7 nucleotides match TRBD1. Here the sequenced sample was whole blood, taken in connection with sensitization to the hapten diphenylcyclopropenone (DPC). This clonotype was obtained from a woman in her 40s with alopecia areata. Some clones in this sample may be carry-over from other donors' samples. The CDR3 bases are TGTGCCAGCAGTTCCCGGACCCCAGGGGGCTATGGCTACACCTTC. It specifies CASSSRTPGGYGYTF.